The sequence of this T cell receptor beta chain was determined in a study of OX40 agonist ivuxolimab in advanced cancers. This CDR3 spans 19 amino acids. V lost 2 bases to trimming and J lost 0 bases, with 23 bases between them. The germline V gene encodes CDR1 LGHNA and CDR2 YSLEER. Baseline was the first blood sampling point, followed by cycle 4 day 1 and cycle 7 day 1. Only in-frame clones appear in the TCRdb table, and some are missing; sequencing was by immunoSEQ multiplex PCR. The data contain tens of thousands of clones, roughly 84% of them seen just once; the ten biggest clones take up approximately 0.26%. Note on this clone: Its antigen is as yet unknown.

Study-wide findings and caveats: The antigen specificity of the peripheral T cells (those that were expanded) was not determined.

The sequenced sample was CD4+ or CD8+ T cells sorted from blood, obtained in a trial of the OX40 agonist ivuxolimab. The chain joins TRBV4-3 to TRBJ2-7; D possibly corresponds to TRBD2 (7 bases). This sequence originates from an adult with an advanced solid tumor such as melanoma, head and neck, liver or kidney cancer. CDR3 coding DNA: TGCGCCAGCAGCCAACCACCCCAGGGGAGGGGCCTAAGCTCCTACGAGCAGTACTTC. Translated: CASSQPPQGRGLSSYEQYF.